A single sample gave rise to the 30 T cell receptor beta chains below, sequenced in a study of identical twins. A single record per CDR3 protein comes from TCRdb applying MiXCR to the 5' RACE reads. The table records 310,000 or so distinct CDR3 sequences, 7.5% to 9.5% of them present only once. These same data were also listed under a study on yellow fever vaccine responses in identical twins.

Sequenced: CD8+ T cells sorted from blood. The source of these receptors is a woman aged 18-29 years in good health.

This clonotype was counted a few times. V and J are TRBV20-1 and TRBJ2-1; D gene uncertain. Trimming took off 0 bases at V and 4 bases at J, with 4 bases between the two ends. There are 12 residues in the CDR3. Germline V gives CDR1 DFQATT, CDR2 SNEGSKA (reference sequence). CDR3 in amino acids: CSARDLYNEQFF. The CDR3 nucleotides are TGCAGTGCTAGAGATTTGTACAATGAGCAGTTCTTC.

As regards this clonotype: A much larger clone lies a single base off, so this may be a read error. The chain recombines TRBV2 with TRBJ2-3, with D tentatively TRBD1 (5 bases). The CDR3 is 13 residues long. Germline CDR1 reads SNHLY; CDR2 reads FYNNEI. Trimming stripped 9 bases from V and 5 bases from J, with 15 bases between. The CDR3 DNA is TGTGCCAGTCCGCGACAGCTAGGAGATACGCAGTATTTT. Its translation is CASPRQLGDTQYF.

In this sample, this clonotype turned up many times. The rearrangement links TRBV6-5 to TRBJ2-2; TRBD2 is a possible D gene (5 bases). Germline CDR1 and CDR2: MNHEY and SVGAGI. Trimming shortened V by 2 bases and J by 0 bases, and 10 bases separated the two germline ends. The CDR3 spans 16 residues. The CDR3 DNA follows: TGTGCCAGCAGTTACGATCTAGCTGCGAACACCGGGGAGCTGTTTTTT. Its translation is CASSYDLAANTGELFF.

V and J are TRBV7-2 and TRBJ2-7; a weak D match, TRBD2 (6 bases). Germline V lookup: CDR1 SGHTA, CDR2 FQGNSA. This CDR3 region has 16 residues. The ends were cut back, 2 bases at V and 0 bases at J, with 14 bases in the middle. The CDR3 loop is CASSLLGRGSSYEQYF. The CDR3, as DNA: TGTGCCAGCAGCTTATTGGGACGGGGGAGCTCCTACGAGCAGTACTTC.

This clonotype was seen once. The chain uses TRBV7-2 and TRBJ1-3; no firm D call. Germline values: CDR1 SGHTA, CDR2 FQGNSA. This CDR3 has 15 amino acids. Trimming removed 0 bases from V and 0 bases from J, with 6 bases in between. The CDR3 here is CASSLAGSSGNTIYF. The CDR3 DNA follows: TGTGCCAGCAGCTTAGCGGGCAGCTCTGGAAACACCATATATTTT.

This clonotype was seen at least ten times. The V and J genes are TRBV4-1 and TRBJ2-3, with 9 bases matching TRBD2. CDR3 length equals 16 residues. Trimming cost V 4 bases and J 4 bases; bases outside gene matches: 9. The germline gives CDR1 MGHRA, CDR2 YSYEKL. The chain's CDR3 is CASSPSGSGSADTQYF. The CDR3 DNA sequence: TGCGCCAGCAGCCCTTCGGGTAGCGGGAGTGCAGATACGCAGTATTTT.

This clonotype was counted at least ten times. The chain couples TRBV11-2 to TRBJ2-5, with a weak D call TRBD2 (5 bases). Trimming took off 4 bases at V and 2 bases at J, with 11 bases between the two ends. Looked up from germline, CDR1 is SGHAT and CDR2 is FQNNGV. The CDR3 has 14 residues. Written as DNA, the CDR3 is TGTGCCAGCAGCTCCTGGACTCAACAAGAGACCCAGTACTTC. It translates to CASSSWTQQETQYF.

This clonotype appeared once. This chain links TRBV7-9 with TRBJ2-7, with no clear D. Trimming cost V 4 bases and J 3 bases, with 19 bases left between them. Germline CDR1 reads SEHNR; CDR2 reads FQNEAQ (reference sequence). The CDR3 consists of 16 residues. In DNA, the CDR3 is TGTGCCAGCAGCTCCGGTCCCTCAACAAGACGCTACGAGCAGTACTTC. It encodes CASSSGPSTRRYEQYF.

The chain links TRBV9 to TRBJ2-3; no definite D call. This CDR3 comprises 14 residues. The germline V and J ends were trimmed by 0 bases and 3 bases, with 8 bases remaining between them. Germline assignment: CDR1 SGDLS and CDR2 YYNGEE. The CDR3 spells CASSVVEDTDTQYF. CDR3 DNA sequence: TGTGCCAGCAGCGTAGTTGAGGATACAGATACGCAGTATTTT. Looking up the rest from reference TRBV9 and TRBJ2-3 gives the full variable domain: DSGVTQTPKHLITATGQRVTLRCSPRSGDLSVYWYQQSLDQGLQFLIQYYNGEERAKGNILERFSAQQFPDLHSELNLSSLELGDSALYFCASSVVEDTDTQYFGPGTRLTVL.

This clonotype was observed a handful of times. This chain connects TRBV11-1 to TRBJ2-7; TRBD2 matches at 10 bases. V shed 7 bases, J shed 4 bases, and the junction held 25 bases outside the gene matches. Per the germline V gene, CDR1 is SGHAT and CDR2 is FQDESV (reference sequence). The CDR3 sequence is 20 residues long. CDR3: CASTHLLPLAGETMQYEQYF. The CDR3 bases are TGTGCCAGCACTCATTTATTGCCCCTAGCGGGAGAGACAATGCAATACGAGCAGTACTTC.

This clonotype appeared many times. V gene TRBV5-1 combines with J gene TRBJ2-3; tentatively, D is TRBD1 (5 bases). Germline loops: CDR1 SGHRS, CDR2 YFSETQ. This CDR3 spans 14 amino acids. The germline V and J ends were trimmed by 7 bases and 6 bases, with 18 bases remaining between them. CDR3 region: CASSGNDRTDTQYF. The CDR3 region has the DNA TGCGCCAGCTCAGGGAACGACCGAACGGATACGCAGTATTTT.

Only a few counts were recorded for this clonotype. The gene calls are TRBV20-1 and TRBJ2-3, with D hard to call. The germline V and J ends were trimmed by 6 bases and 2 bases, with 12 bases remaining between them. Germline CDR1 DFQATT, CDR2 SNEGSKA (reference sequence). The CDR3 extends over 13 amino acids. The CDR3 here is CSAAYELTDTQYF. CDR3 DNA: TGCAGTGCCGCCTATGAACTCACAGATACGCAGTATTTT.

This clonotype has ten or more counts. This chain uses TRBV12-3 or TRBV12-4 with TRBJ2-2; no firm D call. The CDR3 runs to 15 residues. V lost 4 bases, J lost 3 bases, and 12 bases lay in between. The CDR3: CASSSGGEHTGELFF. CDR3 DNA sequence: TGTGCCAGCAGTTCGGGTGGGGAACACACCGGGGAGCTGTTTTTT.

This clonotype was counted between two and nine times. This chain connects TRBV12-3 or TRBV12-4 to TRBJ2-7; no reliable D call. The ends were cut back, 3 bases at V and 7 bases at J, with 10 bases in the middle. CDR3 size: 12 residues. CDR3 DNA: TGTGCCAGCAGTTTCTCCAGTTGGGAGCAGTACTTC. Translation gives CASSFSSWEQYF.

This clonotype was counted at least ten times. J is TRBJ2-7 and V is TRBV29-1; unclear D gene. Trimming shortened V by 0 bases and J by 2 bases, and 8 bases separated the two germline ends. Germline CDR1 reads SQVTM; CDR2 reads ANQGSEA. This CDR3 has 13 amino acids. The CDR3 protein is CSVEDRQPYEQYF. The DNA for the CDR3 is TGCAGCGTTGAAGATCGGCAGCCCTACGAGCAGTACTTC.

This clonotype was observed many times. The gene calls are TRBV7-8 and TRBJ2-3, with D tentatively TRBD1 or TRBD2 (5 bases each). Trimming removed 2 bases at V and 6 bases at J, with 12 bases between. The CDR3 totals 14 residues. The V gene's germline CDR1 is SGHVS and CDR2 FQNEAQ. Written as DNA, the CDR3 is TGTGCCAGCAGCTTAATGAGGGGTTCTGATACGCAGTATTTT. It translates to CASSLMRGSDTQYF. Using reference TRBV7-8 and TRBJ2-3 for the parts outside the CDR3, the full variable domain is GAGVSQSPRYKVAKRGQDVALRCDPISGHVSLFWYQQALGQGPEFLTYFQNEAQLDKSGLPSDRFFAERPEGSVSTLKIQRTQQEDSAVYLCASSLMRGSDTQYFGPGTRLTVL.

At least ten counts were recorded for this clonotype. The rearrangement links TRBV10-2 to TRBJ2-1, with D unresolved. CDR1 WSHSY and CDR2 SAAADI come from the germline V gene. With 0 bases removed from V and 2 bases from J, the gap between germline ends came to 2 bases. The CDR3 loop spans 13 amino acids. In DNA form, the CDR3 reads TGCGCCAGCAGTGAGTCGCCCTACAATGAGCAGTTCTTC. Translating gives CASSESPYNEQFF.

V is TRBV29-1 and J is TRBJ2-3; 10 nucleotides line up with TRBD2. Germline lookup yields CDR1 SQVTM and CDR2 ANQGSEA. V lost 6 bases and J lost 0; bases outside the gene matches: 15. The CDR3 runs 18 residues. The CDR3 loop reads CSVTGLARDLGSTDTQYF. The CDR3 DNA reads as TGCAGCGTAACGGGACTAGCGAGAGATTTGGGGAGCACAGATACGCAGTATTTT.

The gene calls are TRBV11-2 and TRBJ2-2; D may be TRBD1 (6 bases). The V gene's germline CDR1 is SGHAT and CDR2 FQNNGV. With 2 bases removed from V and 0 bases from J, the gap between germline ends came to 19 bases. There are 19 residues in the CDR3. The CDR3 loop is CASSLRSGEQGANTGELFF. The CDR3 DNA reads TGTGCCAGCAGCTTAAGGTCCGGCGAACAGGGCGCGAACACCGGGGAGCTGTTTTTT.

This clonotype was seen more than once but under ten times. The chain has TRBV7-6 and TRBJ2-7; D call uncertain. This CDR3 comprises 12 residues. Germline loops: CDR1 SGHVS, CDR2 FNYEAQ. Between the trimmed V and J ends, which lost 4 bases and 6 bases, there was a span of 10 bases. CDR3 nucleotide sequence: TGTGCCAGCAGCTCAACGTCTCGCGAGCAGTACTTC. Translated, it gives CASSSTSREQYF.

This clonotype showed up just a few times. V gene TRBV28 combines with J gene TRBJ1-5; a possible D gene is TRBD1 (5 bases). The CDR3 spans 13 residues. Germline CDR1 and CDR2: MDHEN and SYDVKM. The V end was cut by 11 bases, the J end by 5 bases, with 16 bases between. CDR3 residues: CALARGFDQPQHF. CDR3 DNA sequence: TGTGCCCTTGCCCGGGGGTTCGATCAGCCCCAGCATTTT.

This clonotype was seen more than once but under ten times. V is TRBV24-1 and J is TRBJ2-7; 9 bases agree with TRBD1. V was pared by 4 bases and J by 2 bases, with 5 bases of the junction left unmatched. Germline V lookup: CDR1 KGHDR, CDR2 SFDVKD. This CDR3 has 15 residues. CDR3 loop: CATSDPTGGTYEQYF. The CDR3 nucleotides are TGTGCCACCAGTGACCCGACAGGGGGGACCTACGAGCAGTACTTC.

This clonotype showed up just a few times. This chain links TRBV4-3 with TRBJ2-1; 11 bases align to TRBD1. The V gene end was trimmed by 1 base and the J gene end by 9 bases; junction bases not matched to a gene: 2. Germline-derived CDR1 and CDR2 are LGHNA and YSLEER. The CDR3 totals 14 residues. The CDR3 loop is CASSQGTGGFEQFF. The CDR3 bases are TGCGCCAGCAGCCAAGGGACAGGGGGCTTTGAGCAGTTCTTC.

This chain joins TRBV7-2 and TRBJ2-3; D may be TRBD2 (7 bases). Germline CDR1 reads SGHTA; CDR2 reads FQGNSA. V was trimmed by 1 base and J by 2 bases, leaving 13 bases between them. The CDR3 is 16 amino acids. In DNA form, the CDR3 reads TGTGCCAGCAGCTTAGGCGGGGGCTGGGCCACAGATACGCAGTATTTT. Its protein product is CASSLGGGWATDTQYF.

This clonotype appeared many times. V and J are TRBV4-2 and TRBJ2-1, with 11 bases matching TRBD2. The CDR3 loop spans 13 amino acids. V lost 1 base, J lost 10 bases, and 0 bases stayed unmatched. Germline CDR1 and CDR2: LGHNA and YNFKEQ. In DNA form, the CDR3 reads TGTGCCAGCAGCCAAGTAGCGGGAGGGGAGCAGTTCTTC. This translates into CASSQVAGGEQFF.

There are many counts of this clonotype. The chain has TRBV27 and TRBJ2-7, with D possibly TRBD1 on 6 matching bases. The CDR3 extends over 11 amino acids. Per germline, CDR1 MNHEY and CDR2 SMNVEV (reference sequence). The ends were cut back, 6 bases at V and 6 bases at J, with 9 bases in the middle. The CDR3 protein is CASSLGGEQYF. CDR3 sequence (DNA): TGTGCCAGCAGCTTAGGGGGCGAGCAGTACTTC.

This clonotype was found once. In nucleotides, the CDR3 is TGTGCCAGCAGCTTACGACAGGGGGCAAGGACCGGGGAGCTGTTTTTT. Protein product: CASSLRQGARTGELFF. V is TRBV6-5 and J is TRBJ2-2; 10 positions match TRBD1. Germline V lookup: CDR1 MNHEY, CDR2 SVGAGI. The CDR3 contains 16 residues. V gave up 6 bases and J gave up 5 bases; unmatched junction bases: 9.

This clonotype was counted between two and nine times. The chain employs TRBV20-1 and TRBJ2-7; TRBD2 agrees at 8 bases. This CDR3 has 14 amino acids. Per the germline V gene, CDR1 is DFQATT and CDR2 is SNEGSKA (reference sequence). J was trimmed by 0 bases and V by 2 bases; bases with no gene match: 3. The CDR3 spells CSARNSGISYEQYF. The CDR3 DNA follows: TGCAGTGCTAGAAATAGCGGGATCTCCTACGAGCAGTACTTC.

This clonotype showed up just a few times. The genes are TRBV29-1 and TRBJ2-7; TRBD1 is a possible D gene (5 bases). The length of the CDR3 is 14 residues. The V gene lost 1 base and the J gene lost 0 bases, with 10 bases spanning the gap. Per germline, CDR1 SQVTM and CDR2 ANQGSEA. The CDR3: CSVEVLTDSYEQYF. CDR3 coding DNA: TGCAGCGTTGAAGTGTTGACAGACTCCTACGAGCAGTACTTC.

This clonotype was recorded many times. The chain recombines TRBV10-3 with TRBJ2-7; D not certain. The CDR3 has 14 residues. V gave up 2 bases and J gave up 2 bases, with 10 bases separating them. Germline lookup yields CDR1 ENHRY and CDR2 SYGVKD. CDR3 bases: TGTGCCATCAGTGAGATTTACGGTACCTACGAGCAGTACTTC. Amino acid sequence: CAISEIYGTYEQYF.